This is a list of T cell receptor beta chains from one sample in a study of shared clonotypes between healthy human individuals. Here immunoSEQ multiplex PCR was the method, and the copy in TCRdb shows in-frame clones only, minus some. The sample lists around 700,000 clones; more than 70% were seen once. Sequenced material: memory CD4+ T cells sorted from blood. The receptors come from a woman aged 25 to 39 in good health. CDR3s include the opening cysteine and the closing phenylalanine or tryptophan. A D gene is named only where the DNA matches it firmly. Size is stated for part of the rows, as once, few or many counts, or as a class when the clone is expanded.

clone size,D gene,V gene,J gene,CDR3 protein,CDR3 DNA
-,TRBD2,TRBV11-2,TRBJ2-5,CASSKVAGGSETQYF,TGTGCCAGCAGTAAGGTAGCGGGAGGGTCAGAGACCCAGTACTTC
-,-,TRBV2,TRBJ2-2,CASSTDTGILNTGELFF,TGTGCCAGCAGTACGGACACTGGAATATTGAACACCGGGGAGCTGTTTTTT
many,TRBD2,TRBV11-2,TRBJ2-1,CASSNVAGGEDEQFF,TGTGCCAGCAGTAATGTAGCGGGAGGAGAGGATGAGCAGTTCTTC
-,TRBD2,TRBV28,TRBJ2-7,CASSSPGTSTYEQYF,TGTGCCAGCAGTTCCCCCGGGACTAGCACCTACGAGCAGTACTTC
-,-,TRBV5-4,TRBJ1-2,CASRYPGQGADYGYTF,TGTGCCAGCAGGTATCCGGGACAAGGGGCCGACTATGGCTACACCTTC
-,TRBD2,TRBV28,TRBJ2-7,CASLLLGGEIIYEQYF,TGTGCCAGCCTACTCTTGGGGGGGGAGATCATCTACGAGCAGTACTTC
-,TRBD2,TRBV7-9,TRBJ2-2,CASRGTSGSWRTGELFF,TGTGCCAGCAGGGGGACTAGCGGGAGTTGGAGAACCGGGGAGCTGTTTTTT
-,TRBD2,TRBV19,TRBJ2-5,CASSISLAGAQETQYF,TGTGCCAGTAGTATCAGCCTAGCGGGAGCTCAAGAGACCCAGTACTTC
-,-,TRBV5-1,TRBJ2-5,CASSLVGIDRETQYF,TGCGCCAGCAGCTTGGTCGGGATCGACAGGGAGACCCAGTACTTC
-,-,TRBV27,TRBJ2-5,CASRDKGETQYF,TGTGCCAGCCGGGACAAAGGAGAGACCCAGTACTTC
-,TRBD1,TRBV28,TRBJ2-7,CASSSGTGGLDYEQYF,TGTGCCAGCAGTTCCGGGACAGGGGGACTAGACTACGAGCAGTACTTC
-,-,TRBV18,TRBJ1-2,CASSPTGRLGYGYTF,TGTGCCAGCTCACCTACAGGGCGCCTGGGATATGGCTACACCTTC
-,-,TRBV29-1,TRBJ1-2,CSVGLRDPYGYTF,TGCAGCGTTGGATTACGGGACCCCTATGGCTACACCTTC
-,TRBD1,TRBV5-1,TRBJ1-1,CASSSRQGGTEAFF,TGCGCCAGCAGCTCCCGACAGGGTGGGACTGAAGCTTTCTTT
-,-,TRBV27,TRBJ2-3,CASRSPRAYSTDTQYF,TGTGCCAGCAGGTCCCCGAGAGCGTATAGCACAGATACGCAGTATTTT
-,-,TRBV2,TRBJ1-5,CASSGGSDGNQPQHF,TGTGCCAGCAGTGGGGGGTCCGACGGGAATCAGCCCCAGCATTTT
-,TRBD2,TRBV19,TRBJ2-3,CASSKASGITDTQYF,TGTGCCAGTAGTAAGGCTAGCGGGATCACAGATACGCAGTATTTT
-,-,TRBV5-1,TRBJ2-1,CASSLGFGMGYNEQFF,TGCGCCAGCAGCTTAGGCTTCGGTATGGGGTACAATGAGCAGTTCTTC
-,-,TRBV28,TRBJ1-5,CASRRQFSNQPQHF,TGTGCCAGCCGACGACAGTTTAGCAATCAGCCCCAGCATTTT
few,-,TRBV6-1,TRBJ2-3,CASSGIVAMQYF,TGTGCCAGCAGTGGGATCGTCGCGATGCAGTATTTT
-,-,TRBV28,TRBJ2-2,CASSLGSTNTGELFF,TGTGCCAGCAGTTTGGGGAGTACGAACACCGGGGAGCTGTTTTTT
-,-,TRBV7-2,TRBJ2-4,CASSLGIQGRGAKNIQYF,TGTGCCAGCAGCTTGGGCATACAGGGAAGGGGGGCCAAAAACATTCAGTACTTC
-,TRBD1,TRBV5-1,TRBJ2-1,CASSYDPTQGAGYNEQFF,TGCGCCAGCAGCTACGACCCTACACAGGGGGCTGGGTACAATGAGCAGTTCTTC
once,-,TRBV10-3,TRBJ1-1,CAIRANTEAFF,TGTGCCATCAGGGCCAACACTGAAGCTTTCTTT
-,-,TRBV7-9,TRBJ2-1,CASSLIHNEQFF,TGTGCCAGCAGCTTGATTCATAATGAGCAGTTCTTC
-,-,TRBV7-8,TRBJ2-7,CASSTGVSYEQYF,TGTGCCAGCAGCACCGGAGTCTCCTACGAGCAGTACTTC
-,-,TRBV28,TRBJ1-1,CASSYRGLGEAFF,TGTGCCAGCAGCTACCGGGGTCTGGGTGAAGCTTTCTTT
-,-,TRBV9,TRBJ1-2,CASSPPNGNGYTF,TGTGCCAGCAGCCCACCAAATGGAAATGGCTACACCTTC
once,-,TRBV4-1,TRBJ1-5,CASSQVSGSGNQPQHF,TGCGCCAGCAGCCAAGTTTCGGGGTCTGGCAATCAGCCCCAGCATTTT
-,TRBD2,TRBV5-6,TRBJ2-1,CASSLGAGGPHEQFF,TGTGCCAGCAGCTTGGGGGCGGGAGGGCCCCATGAGCAGTTCTTC
-,TRBD2,TRBV10-3,TRBJ2-7,CAISESRGVYEQYF,TGTGCCATCAGTGAGTCTCGGGGGGTGTACGAGCAGTACTTC
-,-,TRBV5-6,TRBJ2-1,CASSWRTLRSYNEQFF,TGTGCCAGCAGCTGGAGGACCCTCCGCTCCTACAATGAGCAGTTCTTC
-,TRBD1,TRBV5-1,TRBJ2-7,CASSWGQGAYEQYF,TGCGCCAGCAGCTGGGGACAGGGGGCCTACGAGCAGTACTTC
-,TRBD1,TRBV6-5,TRBJ1-2,CASSLDRVGGYTF,TGTGCCAGCAGTTTGGACAGGGTCGGCGGCTACACCTTC
-,-,TRBV4-1,TRBJ2-4,CASSQVYLAKNIQYF,TGCGCCAGCAGCCAAGTTTACTTAGCCAAAAACATTCAGTACTTC
few,-,TRBV13,TRBJ1-2,CASSNSDRLSVYGYTF,TGTGCCAGCAGCAATTCGGACCGTCTAAGCGTCTATGGCTACACCTTC
-,TRBD2,TRBV5-1,TRBJ2-1,CASRPGLAGANEQFF,TGCGCCAGCAGGCCGGGACTAGCGGGAGCGAATGAGCAGTTCTTC
-,TRBD1,TRBV10-3,TRBJ1-2,CAISEKTGNYGYTF,TGTGCCATCAGTGAGAAGACAGGGAACTATGGCTACACCTTC
few,-,TRBV10-1,TRBJ1-1,CASSEGLGGREAEAFF,TGCGCCAGCAGTGAGGGCTTGGGGGGGCGAGAGGCTGAAGCTTTCTTT
-,TRBD1,TRBV5-4,TRBJ1-1,CASSLTGADDTEAFF,TGTGCCAGCAGCTTAACAGGGGCTGATGACACTGAAGCTTTCTTT
-,-,TRBV11-2,TRBJ1-2,CASSSIDRINYGYTF,TGTGCCAGCAGCTCCATCGACAGGATTAACTATGGCTACACCTTC
once,-,TRBV6-1,TRBJ2-7,CASNPVSGGGYEQYF,TGTGCCAGCAACCCCGTTAGTGGAGGGGGCTACGAGCAGTACTTC